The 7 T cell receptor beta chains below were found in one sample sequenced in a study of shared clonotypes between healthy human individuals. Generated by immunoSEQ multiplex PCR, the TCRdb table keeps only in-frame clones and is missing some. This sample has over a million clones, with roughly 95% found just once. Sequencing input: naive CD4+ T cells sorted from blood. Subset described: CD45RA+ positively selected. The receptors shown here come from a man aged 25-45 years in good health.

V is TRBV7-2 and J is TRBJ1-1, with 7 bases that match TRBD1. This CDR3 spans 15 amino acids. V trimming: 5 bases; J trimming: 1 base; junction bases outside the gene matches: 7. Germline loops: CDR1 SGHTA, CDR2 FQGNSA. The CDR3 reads CASSVRGGQNTEAFF. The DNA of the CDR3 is TGTGCCAGCAGCGTCCGAGGGGGCCAGAACACTGAAGCTTTCTTT.

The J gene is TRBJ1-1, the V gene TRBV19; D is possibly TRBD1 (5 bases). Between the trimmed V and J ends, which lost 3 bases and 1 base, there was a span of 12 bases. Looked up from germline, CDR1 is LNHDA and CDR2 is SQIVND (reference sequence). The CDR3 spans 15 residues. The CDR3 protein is CASSIGRAQNTEAFF. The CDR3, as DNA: TGTGCCAGTAGTATCGGCAGGGCCCAGAACACTGAAGCTTTCTTT.

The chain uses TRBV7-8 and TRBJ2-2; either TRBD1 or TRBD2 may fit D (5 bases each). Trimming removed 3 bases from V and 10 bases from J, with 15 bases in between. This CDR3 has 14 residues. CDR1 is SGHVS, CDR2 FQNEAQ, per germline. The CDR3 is CASSFPGPQEELFF. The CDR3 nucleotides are TGTGCCAGCAGCTTCCCGGGACCACAAGAGGAGCTGTTTTTT.

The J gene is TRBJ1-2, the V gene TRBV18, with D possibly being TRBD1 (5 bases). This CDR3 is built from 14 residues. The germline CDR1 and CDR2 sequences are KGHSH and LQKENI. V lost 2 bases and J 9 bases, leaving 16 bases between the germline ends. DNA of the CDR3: TGTGCCAGCTCACCATCCGGCAGGGATGCTAGCTACACCTTC. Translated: CASSPSGRDASYTF.

The CDR3 DNA follows: TGTGCCAGCAGTGGGGACAGCCGATATCAGCCCCAGCATTTT. Translated: CASSGDSRYQPQHF. The chain is built from TRBV6-5 and TRBJ1-5, with TRBD1 matching over 7 bases. The J segment lost 5 bases and the V segment lost 5 bases, leaving 6 bases of the junction unmatched. CDR1 and CDR2 from the germline V gene are MNHEY and SVGAGI. CDR3 size: 14 residues.

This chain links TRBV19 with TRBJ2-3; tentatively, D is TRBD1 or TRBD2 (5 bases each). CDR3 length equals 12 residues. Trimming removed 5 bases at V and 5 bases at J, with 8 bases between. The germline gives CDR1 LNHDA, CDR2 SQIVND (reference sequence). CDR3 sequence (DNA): TGTGCCAGTAGTCCTGGGGGAGATACGCAGTATTTT. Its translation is CASSPGGDTQYF.

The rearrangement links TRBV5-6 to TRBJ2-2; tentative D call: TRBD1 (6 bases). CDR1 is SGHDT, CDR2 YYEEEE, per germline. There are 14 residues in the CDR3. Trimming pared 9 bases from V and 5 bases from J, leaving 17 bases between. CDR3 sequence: CATGAGVGTGELFF. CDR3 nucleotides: TGTGCCACCGGGGCAGGGGTCGGGACCGGGGAGCTGTTTTTT.